The source of this T cell receptor beta chain is a study of blood T cell repertoires in COVID-19. Background on the study: Sample material is recorded as cDNA or gDNA derived from T cells, B-cell-depleted T cells, or PBMCs.

Seattle's cohort entered during active infection and was followed longitudinally. In the authors' workflow: How many nucleated cells were present was estimated from reference gene primer amplification. Generated by immunoSEQ multiplex PCR, the TCRdb table keeps only in-frame clones and is missing some. V, J and clone size were drawn from that table, and D and trimming were deduced from the DNA. Of approximately 290,000 clones listed, about 85% are singletons. V gave up 4 bases and J gave up 10 bases, with 17 bases separating them. The CDR3 spans 13 residues. The V gene's germline CDR1 is GTSNPN and CDR2 SVGIG (reference sequence).

The sequence was collected from a human donor with COVID-19, enrolled during active disease. The donor label of this sample is uncertain. The specimen was peripheral blood. The chain uses TRBV30 and TRBJ1-3; D is ambiguous. CDR3 region: CAWTPGVGRTIYF. CDR3 in DNA: TGTGCCTGGACCCCGGGAGTGGGTAGAACCATATATTTT.